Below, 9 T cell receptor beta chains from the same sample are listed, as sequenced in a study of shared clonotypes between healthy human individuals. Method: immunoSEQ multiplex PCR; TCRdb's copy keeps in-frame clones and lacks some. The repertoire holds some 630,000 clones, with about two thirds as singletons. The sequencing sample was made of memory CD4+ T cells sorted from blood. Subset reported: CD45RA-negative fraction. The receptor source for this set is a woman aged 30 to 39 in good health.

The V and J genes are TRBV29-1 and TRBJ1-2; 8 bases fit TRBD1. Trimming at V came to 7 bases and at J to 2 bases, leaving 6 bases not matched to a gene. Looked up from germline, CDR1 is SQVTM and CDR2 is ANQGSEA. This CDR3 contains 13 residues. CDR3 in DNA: TGCAGCGCACACAGGGGGGAGAACTATGGCTACACCTTC. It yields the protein CSAHRGENYGYTF.

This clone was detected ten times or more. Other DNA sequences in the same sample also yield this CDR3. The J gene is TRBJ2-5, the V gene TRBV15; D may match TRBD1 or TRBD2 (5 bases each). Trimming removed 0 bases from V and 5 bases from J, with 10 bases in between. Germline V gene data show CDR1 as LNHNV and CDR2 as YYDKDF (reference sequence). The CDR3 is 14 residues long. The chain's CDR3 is CATSRDLGAETQYF. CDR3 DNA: TGTGCCACCAGCAGAGATCTCGGGGCGGAGACCCAGTACTTC.

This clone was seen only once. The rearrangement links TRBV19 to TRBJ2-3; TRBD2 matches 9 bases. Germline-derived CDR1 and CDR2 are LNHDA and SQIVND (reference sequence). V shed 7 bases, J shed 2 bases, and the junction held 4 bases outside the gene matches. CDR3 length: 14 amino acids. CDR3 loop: CASTPSGTTDTQYF. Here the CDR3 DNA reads TGTGCCAGTACCCCTAGCGGGACCACAGATACGCAGTATTTT.

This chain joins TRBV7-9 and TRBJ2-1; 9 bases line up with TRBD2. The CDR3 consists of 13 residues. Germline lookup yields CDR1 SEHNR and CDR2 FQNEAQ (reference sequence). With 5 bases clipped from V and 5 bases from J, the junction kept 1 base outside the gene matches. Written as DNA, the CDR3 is TGTGCCAGCAGCCGACTAGCGGACAATGAGCAGTTCTTC. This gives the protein CASSRLADNEQFF.

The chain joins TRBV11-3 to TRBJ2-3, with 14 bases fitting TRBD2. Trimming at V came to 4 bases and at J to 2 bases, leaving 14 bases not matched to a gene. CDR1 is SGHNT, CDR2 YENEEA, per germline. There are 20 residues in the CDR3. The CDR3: CASSSAPPGLAGEYTDTQYF. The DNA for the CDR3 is TGTGCCAGCAGCTCAGCACCTCCGGGACTAGCGGGAGAGTACACAGATACGCAGTATTTT.

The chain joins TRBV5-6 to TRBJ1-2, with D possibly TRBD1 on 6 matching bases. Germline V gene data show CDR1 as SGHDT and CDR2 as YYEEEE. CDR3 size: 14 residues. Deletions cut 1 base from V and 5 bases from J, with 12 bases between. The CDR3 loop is CASSLWTAQYGYTF. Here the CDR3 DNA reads TGTGCCAGCAGCTTGTGGACAGCTCAATATGGCTACACCTTC.

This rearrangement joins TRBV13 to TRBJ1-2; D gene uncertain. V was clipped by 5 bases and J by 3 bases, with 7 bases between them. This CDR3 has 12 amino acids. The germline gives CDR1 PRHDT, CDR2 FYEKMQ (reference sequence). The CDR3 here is CASSRQYYGYTF. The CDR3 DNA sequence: TGTGCCAGCAGCCGGCAGTACTATGGCTACACCTTC.

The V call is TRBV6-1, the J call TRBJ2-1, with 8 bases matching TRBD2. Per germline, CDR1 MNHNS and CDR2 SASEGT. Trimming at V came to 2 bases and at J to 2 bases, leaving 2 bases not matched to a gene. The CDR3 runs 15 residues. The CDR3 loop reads CASSELAGPYNEQFF. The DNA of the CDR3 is TGTGCCAGCAGTGAATTAGCGGGACCCTACAATGAGCAGTTCTTC.

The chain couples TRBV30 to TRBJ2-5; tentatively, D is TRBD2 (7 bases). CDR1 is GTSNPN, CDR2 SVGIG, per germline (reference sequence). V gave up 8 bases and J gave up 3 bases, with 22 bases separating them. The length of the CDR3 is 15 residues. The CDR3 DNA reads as TGTGCCCTAACCGTCGTGGGGGGGCGGGAAGAGACCCAGTACTTC. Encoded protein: CALTVVGGREETQYF.